The clone carrying this TCR beta chain was seen a single time. Its antigen is unknown. This specimen belongs to a study of shared clonotypes between healthy human individuals. Germline V gene lookup returns CDR1 SGHRS and CDR2 YFSETQ. The CDR3 runs to 14 residues. Trimming took off 5 bases at V and 5 bases at J, with 14 bases between the two ends. Some clones are missing from TCRdb's copy, which holds only in-frame ones; the method was immunoSEQ multiplex PCR. Here the sample spans about 1.5 million clones, 98% being singletons. Study-wide findings and caveats: Blood alone was sampled, and tissue repertoires likely differ.

Sequenced sample: naive CD4+ T cells sorted from blood. The subset: CD45RA+ positively selected. This TCR was sampled from a man aged 30 to 45 in good health. The gene calls are TRBV5-1 and TRBJ2-4, with a possible D match to TRBD2 (6 bases). CDR3 residues: CASSSLPGENIQYF. DNA of the CDR3: TGCGCCAGCAGTAGTCTTCCGGGAGAAAACATTCAGTACTTC.